This entry features one T cell receptor beta chain sequence. Its antigen is currently unknown. This sample is drawn from a study of vaccination and CD4 T cells after COVID-19. Treatment defined: roughly 10-day PBMC culture with coronavirus spike peptide pools or control peptides (ViraFEST assay). Oncomine TCR Beta short-read sequencing was applied to DNA from cultured CD4+ T cells. MiXCR, applied by TCRdb to the PCR reads, yields one record per CDR3 protein. The sample carries 13,000 or so distinct CDR3 sequences, around 45% recorded once. The CDR3 has 17 amino acids. Sequenced material: CD4+ T cells from blood, cultured in vitro, taken after SARS-CoV-2 vaccination. The chain is built from TRBV21-1 and TRBJ1-1; the table's D call, TRBD1, has no DNA check behind it. TRBV21-1 is a listed pseudogene. This TCR derives from a human donor who had recovered from COVID-19. In DNA form, the CDR3 reads TGTGCCAGCAGCCCCCTTTCGCGGGGGACAGGGGACGCTGAAGCTTTCTTT. The encoded protein is CASSPLSRGTGDAEAFF.